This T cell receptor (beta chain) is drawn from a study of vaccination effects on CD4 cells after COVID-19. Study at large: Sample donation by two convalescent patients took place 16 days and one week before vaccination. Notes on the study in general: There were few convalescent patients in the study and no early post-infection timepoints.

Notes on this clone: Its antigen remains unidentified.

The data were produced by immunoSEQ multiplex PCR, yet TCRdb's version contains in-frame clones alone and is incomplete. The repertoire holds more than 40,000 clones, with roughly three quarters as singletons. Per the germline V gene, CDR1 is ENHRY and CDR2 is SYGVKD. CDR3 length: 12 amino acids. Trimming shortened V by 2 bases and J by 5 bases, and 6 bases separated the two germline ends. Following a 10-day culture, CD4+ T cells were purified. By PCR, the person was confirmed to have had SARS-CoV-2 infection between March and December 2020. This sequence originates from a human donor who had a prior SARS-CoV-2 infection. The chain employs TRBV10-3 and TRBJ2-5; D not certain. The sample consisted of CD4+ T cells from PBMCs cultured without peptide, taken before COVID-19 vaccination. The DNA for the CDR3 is TGTGCCATCAGTGAGGCCGGGGAGACCCAGTACTTC. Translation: CAISEAGETQYF.